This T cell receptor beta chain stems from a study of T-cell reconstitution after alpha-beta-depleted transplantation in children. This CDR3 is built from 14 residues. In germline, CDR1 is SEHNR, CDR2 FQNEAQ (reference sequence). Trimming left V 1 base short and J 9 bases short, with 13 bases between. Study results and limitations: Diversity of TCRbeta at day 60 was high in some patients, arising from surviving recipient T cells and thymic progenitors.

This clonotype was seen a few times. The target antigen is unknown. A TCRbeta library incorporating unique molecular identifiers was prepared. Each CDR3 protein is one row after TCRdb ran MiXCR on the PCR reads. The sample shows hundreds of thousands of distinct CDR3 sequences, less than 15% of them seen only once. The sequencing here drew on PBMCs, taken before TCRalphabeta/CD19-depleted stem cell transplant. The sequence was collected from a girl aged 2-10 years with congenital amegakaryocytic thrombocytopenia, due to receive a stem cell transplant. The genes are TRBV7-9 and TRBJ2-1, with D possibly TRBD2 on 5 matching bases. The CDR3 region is CASSLESPEGEQFF. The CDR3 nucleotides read TGTGCCAGCAGCTTAGAAAGCCCCGAGGGTGAGCAGTTCTTC.